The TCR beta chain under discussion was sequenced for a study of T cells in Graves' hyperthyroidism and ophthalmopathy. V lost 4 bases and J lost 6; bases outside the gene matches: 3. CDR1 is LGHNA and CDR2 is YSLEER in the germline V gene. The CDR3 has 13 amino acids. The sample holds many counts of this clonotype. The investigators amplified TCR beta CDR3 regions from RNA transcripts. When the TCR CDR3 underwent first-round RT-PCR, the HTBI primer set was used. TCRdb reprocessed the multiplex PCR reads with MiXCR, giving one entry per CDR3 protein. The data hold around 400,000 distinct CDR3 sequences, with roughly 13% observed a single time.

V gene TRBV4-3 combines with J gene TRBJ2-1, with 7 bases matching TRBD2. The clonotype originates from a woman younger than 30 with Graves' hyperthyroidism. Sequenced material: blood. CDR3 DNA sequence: TGCGCCAGCAGCCCAAGGACTAGCAATGAGCAGTTCTTC. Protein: CASSPRTSNEQFF.